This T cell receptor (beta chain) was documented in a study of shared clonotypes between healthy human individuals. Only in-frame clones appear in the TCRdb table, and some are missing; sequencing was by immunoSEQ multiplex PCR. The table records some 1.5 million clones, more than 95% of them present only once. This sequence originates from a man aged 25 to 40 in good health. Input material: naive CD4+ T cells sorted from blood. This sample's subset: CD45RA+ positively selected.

CDR3 coding DNA: TGTGCCAGCAGCTTAGATAGCGGACTAGCGGGGGGCTCCTACAATGAGCAGTTCTTC. Translation gives CASSLDSGLAGGSYNEQFF. V usage is TRBV7-2 and J usage is TRBJ2-1, with 14 bases matching TRBD2. With 1 base clipped from V and 0 bases from J, the junction kept 5 bases outside the gene matches. This CDR3 is built from 19 residues. The V gene's germline CDR1 is SGHTA and CDR2 FQGNSA.